This entry lists 4 T cell receptor beta chains sequenced from one sample in a study of CD8 T cells in ankylosing spondylitis. Study-level results: Several highly homologous variants made up a TCR beta motif, and this motif appeared characteristic of ankylosing spondylitis blood.

Their antigen targets remain unknown. Via MiXCR, TCRdb re-called the 5' RACE reads, giving one row per CDR3 protein. Of 470,000 or so distinct CDR3 sequences listed, roughly 26% are singletons. The sample comprised blood, either unsorted or a sorted T cell fraction (not recorded which). The receptors stem from a male donor with ankylosing spondylitis.

This clonotype came up a few times. The chain employs TRBV20-1 and TRBJ2-1, with TRBD2 matching over 8 bases. The CDR3 contains 16 residues. Losses at the gene ends were 0 bases for V and 3 bases for J; bases not matched to a gene: 7. The germline V gene has CDR1 DFQATT and CDR2 SNEGSKA (reference sequence). CDR3 coding DNA: TGCAGTGCTAGAGATTGGGCGGGAGGAAGCTACAATGAGCAGTTCTTC. This sequence encodes CSARDWAGGSYNEQFF.

This clonotype was counted at least ten times. This rearrangement joins TRBV3-1 to TRBJ1-1; the D is unclear. Trimming took off 4 bases at V and 4 bases at J, with 10 bases between the two ends. This CDR3 has 13 amino acids. Germline CDR1 reads LGHDT; CDR2 reads YNNKEL (reference sequence). The CDR3 loop is CASSRAMSTEAFF. The CDR3 DNA sequence: TGTGCCAGCAGCCGGGCTATGAGCACTGAAGCTTTCTTT.

This clonotype was recorded many times. The gene calls are TRBV12-3 or TRBV12-4 and TRBJ1-2, with D possibly being TRBD1 (5 bases). This CDR3 comprises 14 residues. V was shortened by 3 bases and J by 4 bases, with 12 bases between the two germline ends. CDR3 protein: CASSLLGAGYGYTF. CDR3 nucleotide sequence: TGTGCCAGCAGTTTGTTAGGGGCAGGCTATGGCTACACCTTC.

This clonotype was counted only a few times. This chain links TRBV4-2 with TRBJ2-1; 11 positions match TRBD1. Germline V gives CDR1 LGHNA, CDR2 YNFKEQ. V shed 5 bases and J 1 base; nucleotides not matched to a gene: 4. The CDR3 is 16 amino acids. This chain's CDR3 is CASSARDRGSYNEQFF. The CDR3 DNA is TGTGCCAGCAGCGCCCGGGACAGGGGGTCCTACAATGAGCAGTTCTTC.